The sequence of this TCR beta chain was determined in a study of post-analysis software for immune sequencing data. Study results and limitations: With TRBV5-6, TRBV5-1 and TRBV20-1 included, 4 to 6 TRBV segments were more frequent in patients than in controls.

This CDR3 is 12 amino acids long. Germline loops: CDR1 DFQATT, CDR2 SNEGSKA (reference sequence). The V end was cut by 4 bases, the J end by 6 bases, with 12 bases between. Carried by the TCR beta cDNA libraries were unique molecular identifiers. TCRdb analysed the PCR reads with MiXCR anew, one entry per CDR3 protein. The sample gives about 260,000 distinct CDR3 sequences, less than 40% of which show up once; 4.5% to 5.5% is in the top ten. In this sample, this clonotype turned up once. The antigen is not known. Sequencing was done on a sample of blood. This chain joins TRBV20-1 and TRBJ1-2, with D possibly being TRBD1 (6 bases). The origin of this receptor is a girl between 10 and 17 years old with multiple sclerosis. In DNA, the CDR3 is TGCAGTGCTACACAGGGTATGGATGGCTACACCTTC. It encodes CSATQGMDGYTF.